The clone carrying this TCR beta chain was seen ten or more times. Any patient presenting with uncontrolled infection, other autoimmune disease, pregnancy or lactation was left out. This record belongs to a study of T cells in Graves' hyperthyroidism and ophthalmopathy. TCR beta CDR3 regions were amplified from RNA. The HTBI primer set drove a first-round RT-PCR of the TCR CDR3. MiXCR was run by TCRdb on the multiplex PCR reads, yielding one entry per CDR3 protein. The sample holds about 400,000 distinct CDR3 sequences, roughly 15% seen once. Sequencing was done on a sample of blood. The source is a man aged 18 to 30 with Graves' ophthalmopathy.

CDR3 protein: CASSFPKANYGYTF. CDR3 DNA: TGTGCCAGCAGCTTCCCAAAAGCTAACTATGGCTACACCTTC. V and J are TRBV5-5 and TRBJ1-2; D is undetermined. Germline values: CDR1 SGHKS, CDR2 YYEKEE (reference sequence). This CDR3 has 14 residues. Deletions cut 2 bases from V and 0 bases from J, with 8 bases between.